This T cell receptor beta chain was captured in a study of identical twins. V gave up 5 bases and J gave up 8 bases; unmatched junction bases: 2. The V gene's germline CDR1 is SNHLY and CDR2 FYNNEI. The CDR3 has 11 residues. A universal primer site was incorporated via template switching, and the cDNA contained unique molecular identifiers. TCRdb called the 5' RACE reads again in MiXCR, with one record for every CDR3 protein. The data show some 900,000 distinct CDR3 sequences, 9% to 15% seen once. The study, taken as a whole, reports: The study found that models underestimated out-of-frame TCR alpha sharing in monozygotic twins.

Of note for this clonotype: Antigen: not known.

The same specimen was also included in a second study, on yellow fever vaccine responses in identical twins. As that study records: Twin vaccine T cell responses reportedly seemed partly convergent, partly personalized.

The specimen was PBMCs. This sequence originates from a woman aged 18-29 years in good health. The V call is TRBV2, the J call TRBJ1-1; TRBD1 aligns across 7 bases. The CDR3 DNA follows: TGTGCCAGCAGTTACAGGGGCGAAGCTTTCTTT. Amino acid sequence: CASSYRGEAFF.